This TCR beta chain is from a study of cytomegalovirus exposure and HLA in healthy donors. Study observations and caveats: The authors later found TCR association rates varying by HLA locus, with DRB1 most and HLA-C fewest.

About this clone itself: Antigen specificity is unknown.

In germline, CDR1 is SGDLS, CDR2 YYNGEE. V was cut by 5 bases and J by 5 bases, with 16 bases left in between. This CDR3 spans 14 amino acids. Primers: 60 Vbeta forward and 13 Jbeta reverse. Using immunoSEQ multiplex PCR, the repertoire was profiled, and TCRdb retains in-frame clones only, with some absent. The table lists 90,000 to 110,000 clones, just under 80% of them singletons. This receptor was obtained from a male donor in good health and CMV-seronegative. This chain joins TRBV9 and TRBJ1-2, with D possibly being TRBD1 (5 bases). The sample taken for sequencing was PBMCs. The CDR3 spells CASSDSDRNYGYTF. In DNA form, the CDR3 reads TGTGCCAGCAGTGACTCCGACAGAAATTATGGCTACACCTTC.